This T cell receptor (beta chain) was retrieved from a study of T cell repertoires in aging, cancer and after chemotherapy. Study summary: Over several months to years, re-sampled healthy donor repertoires clearly shared clones.

The template was genomic DNA from peripheral blood, not RNA. Whole-study results and caveats: In healthy donors, age-related TCR diversity loss mainly reflected lost richness. Age-matched healthy donors had significantly more diverse, less clonal blood TCR repertoires than untreated cancer patients.

Trimming removed 0 bases from V and 4 bases from J, with 10 bases in between. This CDR3 spans 15 amino acids. Germline loops: CDR1 GTSNPN, CDR2 SVGIG (reference sequence). Multiplex touch-down PCR with TRB-A/B primers amplified rearranged V-D-J TRB sequences. TCRdb itself ran the multiplex PCR reads through MiXCR, one entry per CDR3 protein. This table has thousands of distinct CDR3 sequences, approximately 50% appearing once. Notes on this clonotype: Antigen specificity is unknown.

The V and J genes are TRBV30 and TRBJ1-6; D is perhaps TRBD1 (5 bases). The sequence came from a human donor in good health. Sequencing was performed on blood. The CDR3 nucleotides read TGTGCCTGGAGTGTGGGGGGGATTTATAATTCACCCCTCCACTTT. Translating gives CAWSVGGIYNSPLHF.